This is a list of T cell receptor beta chains from one sample in a study of regulatory T cells in long-lasting Graves disease. One entry per CDR3 protein, called by TCRdb with MiXCR from the multiplex PCR reads. In the table there are 450,000 to 700,000 distinct CDR3 sequences, 13% of which are singletons. These data were likewise used in another study, on T cells in Graves' hyperthyroidism and ophthalmopathy.

The sequenced sample was peripheral blood mononuclear cells (PBMCs), obtained at new diagnosis, from a patient treated with antithyroid drugs. These receptors all come from a man younger than 40 with Graves disease. CDR3s include the opening cysteine and the closing phenylalanine or tryptophan. The D gene is left open where the match is weak. Clone size appears in some rows only: once, few, many, or a class for an expanded clone.

CDR3 DNA,CDR3 protein,V gene,D gene,J gene,clone size
TGTGCCAGTAGGCCTACTTGGGGGATCAATCAGCCCCAGCATTTT,CASRPTWGINQPQHF,TRBV19,.,TRBJ1-5,few
TGTGCCAGTAGTACTCAGATCGGGAGGGCAGGATCCTACGAGCAGTACTTC,CASSTQIGRAGSYEQYF,TRBV19,TRBD2,TRBJ2-7,few
TGTGCCAGCAGTTTAAGGGGACAGGGAATCAATGAGCAGTTCTTC,CASSLRGQGINEQFF,TRBV12-3/TRBV12-4,TRBD1,TRBJ2-1,.
TGCAGCGTAGAGGACAGGGTCTATGGCTACACCTTC,CSVEDRVYGYTF,TRBV29-1,TRBD1,TRBJ1-2,many
TGCAGTGCTAGGACAGGTCAGAGCTCCTACGAGCAGTACTTC,CSARTGQSSYEQYF,TRBV20-1,.,TRBJ2-7,many
TGCAGTGCTAGAGAGTCGGGGTGGGGGGGGACCGAGGAGCTGTTTTTT,CSARESGWGGTEELFF,TRBV20-1,TRBD2,TRBJ2-2,few
TGTGCCAGCAGTGACCCCGGGACTAGCGGGTTGAAAAGGGAGACCCAGTACTTC,CASSDPGTSGLKRETQYF,TRBV2,TRBD2,TRBJ2-5,many
TGTGCCAGCAGTTTTAGACTAGCGTCCCCCTACGAGCAGTACTTC,CASSFRLASPYEQYF,TRBV12-3/TRBV12-4,TRBD2,TRBJ2-7,.
TGTGCCAGCCTCCTTGGGGGACACCAGCCCCAGCATTTT,CASLLGGHQPQHF,TRBV27,.,TRBJ1-5,many
TGTGCCAGCAGCCAACAGCCAGGGAGCTCCTACGAGCAGTACTTC,CASSQQPGSSYEQYF,TRBV4-2,.,TRBJ2-7,.
TGTGCCAGCAGCTTAGGACAGGGACGGCACTACGAGCAGTACTTC,CASSLGQGRHYEQYF,TRBV7-9,TRBD1,TRBJ2-7,.
TGCGCCAGCAGCTTGTCGACAGGGGGCATATACGAGCAGTACTTC,CASSLSTGGIYEQYF,TRBV5-1,TRBD1,TRBJ2-7,many
TGCAGTGCTAGCCCTCAAGAGACCCAGTACTTC,CSASPQETQYF,TRBV20-1,.,TRBJ2-5,many
TGTGCCAGCAGCAACAGGGGGATCGGGAACATTCAGTACTTC,CASSNRGIGNIQYF,TRBV6-1,TRBD1,TRBJ2-4,.
TGTGCCAGCAGCGGGGGGGTGCGGGAGCCCTCGAACACCGGGGAGCTGTTTTTT,CASSGGVREPSNTGELFF,TRBV9,TRBD2,TRBJ2-2,few
TGTGCCAGCAGTCTATTAGCGGGAGGCGAGACCCAGTACTTC,CASSLLAGGETQYF,TRBV12-3/TRBV12-4,TRBD2,TRBJ2-5,many
TGTGCCAGCAGCTTATGGCTAGCGGGAGGTCGCGCGCGGGTAGGGAATGAGCAGTTCTTC,CASSLWLAGGRARVGNEQFF,TRBV7-9,TRBD2,TRBJ2-1,many
TGTGCCAGCAGTGAAGCCTATAGCAATCAGCCCCAGCATTTT,CASSEAYSNQPQHF,TRBV6-1,.,TRBJ1-5,many
TGCAGTGGCACCCGCCTAGCGGCAGATACGCAGTATTTT,CSGTRLAADTQYF,TRBV20-1,TRBD2,TRBJ2-3,many
TGTGCCAGCAGTTTTCGGGCAGGGGCGGGTCAGCCCCAGCATTTT,CASSFRAGAGQPQHF,TRBV6-2/TRBV6-3,.,TRBJ1-5,.
TGTGCCAGCAGTGAAGGCCCCAGGGGGCGGGTTTTAGATACGCAGTATTTT,CASSEGPRGRVLDTQYF,TRBV2,TRBD1,TRBJ2-3,many
TGTGCCAGCAGCTCCTGGGGATCATCCTACGAGCAGTACTTC,CASSSWGSSYEQYF,TRBV12-3/TRBV12-4,.,TRBJ2-7,many
TGCAGTGCTAGGGTACGGTTATCGAACACTGAAGCTTTCTTT,CSARVRLSNTEAFF,TRBV20-1,.,TRBJ1-1,.
TGTGCCAGCTCACCAAGCGGGAGATCCTTTTTAGGCACAGATACGCAGTATTTT,CASSPSGRSFLGTDTQYF,TRBV6-1,TRBD2,TRBJ2-3,few
TGTGCCAGCAGTTTTAGCGGGAGGGCCGCCGAGCAGTACTTC,CASSFSGRAAEQYF,TRBV28,TRBD2,TRBJ2-7,many
TGTGCCAGCACGGGGTTTCTCTGGAACGAGCAGTACTTC,CASTGFLWNEQYF,TRBV27,.,TRBJ2-7,many
TGTGCCAGCAGCTCCTATGGGGCCTCGCTAGACGAGCAGTACTTC,CASSSYGASLDEQYF,TRBV11-3,.,TRBJ2-7,many
TGCGCCAGCAGCCCCAGACAGATGAACACTGAAGCTTTCTTT,CASSPRQMNTEAFF,TRBV4-1,.,TRBJ1-1,.
TGTGCCAGCAGCCCCGGGCTAGTCCTTCCCATTAATCGTGAGCAGTTCTTC,CASSPGLVLPINREQFF,TRBV11-1,.,TRBJ2-1,many
TGTGCCAGCTCACCTCAGGACGTGGCCGGTGAGCAGTTCTTC,CASSPQDVAGEQFF,TRBV18,.,TRBJ2-1,many
TGTGCCAGCAGCTTACAGGGCACTGAAGCTTTCTTT,CASSLQGTEAFF,TRBV5-1,.,TRBJ1-1,many
TGTGCCAGCTCACCTAGCGGGGACCCCCCTCGTAATTTC,CASSPSGDPPRNF,TRBV18,TRBD2,TRBJ2-4,few
TGTGCCAGTAGTTGGGGCGGGAGCAATCAGCCCCAGCATTTT,CASSWGGSNQPQHF,TRBV19,.,TRBJ1-5,.
TGCAGTGCTAGAGCACTAGCGGGGGTCACAGATACGCAGTATTTT,CSARALAGVTDTQYF,TRBV20-1,TRBD2,TRBJ2-3,once
TGTGCCAGCAGCTCTCACTGGGGTAGGGAGCAGTTCTTC,CASSSHWGREQFF,TRBV7-2,.,TRBJ2-1,many
TGTGCCATTAACCGGGACAGGGAGTACGAGCAGTACTTC,CAINRDREYEQYF,TRBV10-3,TRBD1,TRBJ2-7,few
TGTGCCATCAGTGATGCGTACACAGATACGCAGTATTTT,CAISDAYTDTQYF,TRBV10-3,.,TRBJ2-3,many
TGTGCCAGCAGTCCACAACAGGGGTTAAGTCAGCCCCAGCATTTT,CASSPQQGLSQPQHF,TRBV27,TRBD1,TRBJ1-5,.
TGTGCCAACTCCGGGCGACTCACAGATACGCAGTATTTT,CANSGRLTDTQYF,TRBV10-3,.,TRBJ2-3,.
TGTGCCAGCGATGCGGGAGTGGAGACCCAGTACTTC,CASDAGVETQYF,TRBV2,TRBD2,TRBJ2-5,many
TGTGCCTGGGAGGACAGCTCTTATGGCTACACCTTC,CAWEDSSYGYTF,TRBV30,.,TRBJ1-2,few
TGTGCCAGCAGTTACTCGATCGGCGGGCCCTCTAGGACGGCAGATACGCAGTATTTT,CASSYSIGGPSRTADTQYF,TRBV6-2/TRBV6-3,.,TRBJ2-3,many
TGTGCCAGCAGCTCCGACGGGAGTGGGGCCTACGAGCAGTACTTC,CASSSDGSGAYEQYF,TRBV7-2,.,TRBJ2-7,many
TGTGCCAGCAGCCCCTACCCGGGCAGTAGGGGTCCTGAAGCTTTCTTT,CASSPYPGSRGPEAFF,TRBV7-2,.,TRBJ1-1,many
TGTGCCAGCAGCGCGGGACTAGCGGGACCCTACAATGAGCAGTTCTTC,CASSAGLAGPYNEQFF,TRBV9,TRBD2,TRBJ2-1,.
TGCAGCGTTGAAGACTCGTCTAGCCGACCAGGGGATACGCAGTATTTT,CSVEDSSSRPGDTQYF,TRBV29-1,.,TRBJ2-3,.
TGTGCCAGCAGCCTACAGGGGGGCGAGCAGTACTTC,CASSLQGGEQYF,TRBV7-9,TRBD1,TRBJ2-7,many
TGTGCCTGGAGTGTACCATTGAACACTGAAGCTTTCTTT,CAWSVPLNTEAFF,TRBV30,.,TRBJ1-1,many
TGTGCCAGCAGCCAAGTGGCTAGCGGGATTTTCACAGATACGCAGTATTTT,CASSQVASGIFTDTQYF,TRBV3-1,TRBD2,TRBJ2-3,many
TGCGCCAGCAGCTTAACCGTTCGGGGGACGAACACTGAAGCTTTCTTT,CASSLTVRGTNTEAFF,TRBV5-1,.,TRBJ1-1,many
TGTGCCAGCAGTTTTCGTTCAGAAGGCGAGCAGTACTTC,CASSFRSEGEQYF,TRBV12-3/TRBV12-4,.,TRBJ2-7,.
TGTGCCTGGAGTTCGCTAGGAGATACGCAGTATTTT,CAWSSLGDTQYF,TRBV30,.,TRBJ2-3,.